This TCR beta chain came from a study of identical twins. After template switching added a universal primer site, the resulting cDNA carried unique molecular identifiers. From the 5' RACE reads, TCRdb called clonotypes with MiXCR, one entry per CDR3 protein. The table lists roughly 770,000 distinct CDR3 sequences, roughly 20% of them singletons, with about an eighth in the top ten. The CDR3 has 13 amino acids. With V trimmed by 7 bases and J by 7 bases, 8 bases remained unmatched. The germline V gene encodes CDR1 DFQATT and CDR2 SNEGSKA (reference sequence). This same sample was also taken into another study, of T cells expressing NK-cell markers. This second study notes: For 5 to 7 donors, the dominant NKG2C+ clonotypes made up about 1.0-7.5% of their CD8+ T cells.

This sequence originates from a woman aged 18-29 years in good health. Sequencing was performed on PBMCs. The chain combines TRBV20-1 with TRBJ2-7, with 12 bases fitting TRBD1. In nucleotides, the CDR3 is TGCAGTGTCCCGGGACAGGGGGCATGGGAGCAGTACTTC. It yields the protein CSVPGQGAWEQYF.